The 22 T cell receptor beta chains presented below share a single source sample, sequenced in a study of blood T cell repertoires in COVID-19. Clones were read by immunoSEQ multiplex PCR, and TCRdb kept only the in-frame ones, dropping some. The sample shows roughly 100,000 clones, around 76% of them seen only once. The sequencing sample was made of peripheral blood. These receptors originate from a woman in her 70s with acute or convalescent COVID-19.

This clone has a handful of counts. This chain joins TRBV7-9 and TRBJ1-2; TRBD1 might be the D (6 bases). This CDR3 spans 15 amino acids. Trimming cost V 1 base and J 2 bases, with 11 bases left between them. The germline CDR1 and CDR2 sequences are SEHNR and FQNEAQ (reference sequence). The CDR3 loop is CASSLGRGANYGYTF. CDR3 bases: TGTGCCAGCAGCTTAGGGCGGGGGGCCAACTATGGCTACACCTTC.

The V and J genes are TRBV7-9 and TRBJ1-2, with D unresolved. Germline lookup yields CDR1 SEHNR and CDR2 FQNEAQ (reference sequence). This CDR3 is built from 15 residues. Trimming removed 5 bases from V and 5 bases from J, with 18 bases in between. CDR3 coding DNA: TGTGCCAGCAGCCGCCTCCCTCACGCGGAGTATGGCTACACCTTC. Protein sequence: CASSRLPHAEYGYTF.

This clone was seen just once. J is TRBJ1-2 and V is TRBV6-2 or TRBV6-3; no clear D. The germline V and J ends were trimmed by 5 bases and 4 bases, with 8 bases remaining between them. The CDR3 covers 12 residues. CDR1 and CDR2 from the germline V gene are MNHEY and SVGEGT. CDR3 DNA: TGTGCCAGCAGTATCCTTAGCTATGGCTACACCTTC. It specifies CASSILSYGYTF.

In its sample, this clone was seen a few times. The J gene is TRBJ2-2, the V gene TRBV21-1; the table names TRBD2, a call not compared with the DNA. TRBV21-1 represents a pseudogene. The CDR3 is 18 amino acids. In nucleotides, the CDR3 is TGTGCCAGCAGCAAAAACCCTACTAGCGAGTGGGACACCGGGGAGCTGTTTTTT. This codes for CASSKNPTSEWDTGELFF.

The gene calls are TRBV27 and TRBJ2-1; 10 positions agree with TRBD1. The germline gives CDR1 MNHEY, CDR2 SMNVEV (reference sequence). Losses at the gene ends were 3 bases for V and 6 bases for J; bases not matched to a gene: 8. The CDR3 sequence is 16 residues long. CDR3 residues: CASSLGLGTGANEQFF. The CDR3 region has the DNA TGTGCCAGCAGTTTGGGACTCGGGACAGGGGCCAATGAGCAGTTCTTC.

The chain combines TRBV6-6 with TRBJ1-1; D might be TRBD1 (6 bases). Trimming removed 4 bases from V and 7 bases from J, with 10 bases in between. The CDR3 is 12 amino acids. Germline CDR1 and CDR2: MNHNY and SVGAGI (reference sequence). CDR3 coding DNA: TGTGCCAGCAGTTCTACAGGGCTTGAAGCTTTCTTT. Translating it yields CASSSTGLEAFF.

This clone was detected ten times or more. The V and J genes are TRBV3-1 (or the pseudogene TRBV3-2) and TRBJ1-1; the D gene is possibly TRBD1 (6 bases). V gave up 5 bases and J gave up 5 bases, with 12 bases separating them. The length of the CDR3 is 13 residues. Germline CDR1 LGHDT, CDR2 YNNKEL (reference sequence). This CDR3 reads CASSKTGSTEAFF. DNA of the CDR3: TGTGCCAGCAGCAAAACAGGGAGTACTGAAGCTTTCTTT.

DNA of the CDR3: TGTGCCAGTAGCCGGGGTGGGACAGGGAAGAATGGCTACACCTTC. It codes for CASSRGGTGKNGYTF. The V call is TRBV19, the J call TRBJ1-2; 9 bases are a match to TRBD1. J was trimmed by 6 bases and V by 6 bases; bases with no gene match: 11. Germline CDR1 and CDR2: LNHDA and SQIVND (reference sequence). The CDR3 extends over 15 amino acids.

CDR3 DNA: TGTGCCAGCAGTTGGGACAGGAATTCACCCCTCCACTTT. This gives the protein CASSWDRNSPLHF. V and J are TRBV27 and TRBJ1-6; 8 bases match TRBD1. Germline CDR1 and CDR2: MNHEY and SMNVEV (reference sequence). Trimming at V came to 4 bases and at J to 7 bases, leaving 0 bases not matched to a gene. The CDR3 is 13 residues long.

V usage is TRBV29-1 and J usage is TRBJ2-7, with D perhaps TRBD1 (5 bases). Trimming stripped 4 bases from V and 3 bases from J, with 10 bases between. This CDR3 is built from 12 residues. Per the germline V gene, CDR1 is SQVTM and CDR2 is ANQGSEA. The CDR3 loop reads CSVAPQGYEQYF. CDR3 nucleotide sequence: TGCAGCGTTGCCCCCCAGGGCTACGAGCAGTACTTC.

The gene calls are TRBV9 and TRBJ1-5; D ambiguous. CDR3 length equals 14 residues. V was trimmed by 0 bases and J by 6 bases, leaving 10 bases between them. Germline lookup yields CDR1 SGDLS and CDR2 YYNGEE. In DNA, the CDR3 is TGTGCCAGCAGCGTAGCGGCGGTCAGTCAGCCCCAGCATTTT. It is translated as CASSVAAVSQPQHF. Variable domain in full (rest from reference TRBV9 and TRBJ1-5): DSGVTQTPKHLITATGQRVTLRCSPRSGDLSVYWYQQSLDQGLQFLIQYYNGEERAKGNILERFSAQQFPDLHSELNLSSLELGDSALYFCASSVAAVSQPQHFGDGTRLSIL.

CDR3 sequence reads: CASSPITGLAGPYNEQFF. The CDR3 region has the DNA TGTGCCAGCAGCCCTATTACCGGACTAGCGGGACCCTACAATGAGCAGTTCTTC. The chain joins TRBV27 to TRBJ2-1, with TRBD2 matching over 12 bases. The CDR3 runs to 18 residues. V trimming: 6 bases; J trimming: 2 bases; junction bases outside the gene matches: 11. Germline assignment: CDR1 MNHEY and CDR2 SMNVEV (reference sequence).

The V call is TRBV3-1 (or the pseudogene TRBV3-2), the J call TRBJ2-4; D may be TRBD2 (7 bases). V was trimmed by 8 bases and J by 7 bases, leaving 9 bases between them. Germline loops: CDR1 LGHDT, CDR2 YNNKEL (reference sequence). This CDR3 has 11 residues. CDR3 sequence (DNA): TGTGCCAGCGGGGGGGCGAACATTCAGTACTTC. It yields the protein CASGGANIQYF.

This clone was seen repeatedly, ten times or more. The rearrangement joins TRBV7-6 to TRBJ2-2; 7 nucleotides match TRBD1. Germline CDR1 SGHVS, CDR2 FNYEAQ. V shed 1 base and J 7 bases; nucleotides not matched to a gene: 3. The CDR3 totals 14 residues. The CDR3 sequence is CASSLVRGNGELFF. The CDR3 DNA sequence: TGTGCCAGCAGCTTAGTCAGGGGGAACGGGGAGCTGTTTTTT. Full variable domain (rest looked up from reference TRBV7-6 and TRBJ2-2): GAGVSQSPRYKVTKRGQDVALRCDPISGHVSLYWYRQALGQGPEFLTYFNYEAQQDKSGLPNDRFSAERPEGSISTLTIQRTEQRDSAMYRCASSLVRGNGELFFGEGSRLTVL.

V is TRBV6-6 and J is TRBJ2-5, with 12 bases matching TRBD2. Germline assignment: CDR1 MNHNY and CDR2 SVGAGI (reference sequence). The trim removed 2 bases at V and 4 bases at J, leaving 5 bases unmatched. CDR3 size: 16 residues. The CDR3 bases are TGTGCCAGCAGTTACCCTAGCGGGGGGGCCGGAGAGACCCAGTACTTC. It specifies CASSYPSGGAGETQYF.

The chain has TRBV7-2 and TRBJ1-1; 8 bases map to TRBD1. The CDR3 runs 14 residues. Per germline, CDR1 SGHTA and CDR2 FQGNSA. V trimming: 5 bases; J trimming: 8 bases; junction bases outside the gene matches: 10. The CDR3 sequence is CASSVKGQGGEAFF. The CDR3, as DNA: TGTGCCAGCAGCGTAAAAGGACAGGGTGGGGAAGCTTTCTTT.

CDR3 protein: CASRGLAGGYEQYF. CDR3 sequence (DNA): TGTGCCAGCAGAGGACTAGCGGGGGGATACGAGCAGTACTTC. This rearrangement joins TRBV5-6 to TRBJ2-7, with 14 bases lining up with TRBD2. With 5 bases clipped from V and 4 bases from J, the junction kept 2 bases outside the gene matches. The CDR3 runs 14 residues. CDR1 is SGHDT, CDR2 YYEEEE, per germline.

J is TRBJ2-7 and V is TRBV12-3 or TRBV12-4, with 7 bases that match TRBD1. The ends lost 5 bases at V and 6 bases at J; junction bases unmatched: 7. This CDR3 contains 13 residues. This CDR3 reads CASSILTGVEQYF. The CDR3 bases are TGTGCCAGCAGTATACTCACAGGGGTCGAGCAGTACTTC.

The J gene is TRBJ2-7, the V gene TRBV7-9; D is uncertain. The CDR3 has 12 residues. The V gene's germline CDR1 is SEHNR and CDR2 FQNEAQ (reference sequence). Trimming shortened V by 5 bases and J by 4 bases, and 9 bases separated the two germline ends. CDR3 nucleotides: TGTGCCAGCAGCCGGTCGGTTTACGAGCAGTACTTC. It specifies CASSRSVYEQYF.

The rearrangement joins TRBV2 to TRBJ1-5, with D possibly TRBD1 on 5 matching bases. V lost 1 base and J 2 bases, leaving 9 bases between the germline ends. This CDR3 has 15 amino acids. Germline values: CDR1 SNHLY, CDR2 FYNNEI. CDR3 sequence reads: CASSEVGLGNQPQHF. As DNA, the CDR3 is TGTGCCAGCAGTGAAGTGGGGCTTGGCAATCAGCCCCAGCATTTT.

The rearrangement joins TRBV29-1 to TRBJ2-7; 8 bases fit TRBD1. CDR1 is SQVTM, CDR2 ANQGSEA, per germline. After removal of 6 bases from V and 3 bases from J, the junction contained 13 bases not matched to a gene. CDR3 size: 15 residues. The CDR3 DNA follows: TGCAGCGTCATTAAGCCGGGACAGGATGTCTACGAGCAGTACTTC. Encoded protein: CSVIKPGQDVYEQYF.

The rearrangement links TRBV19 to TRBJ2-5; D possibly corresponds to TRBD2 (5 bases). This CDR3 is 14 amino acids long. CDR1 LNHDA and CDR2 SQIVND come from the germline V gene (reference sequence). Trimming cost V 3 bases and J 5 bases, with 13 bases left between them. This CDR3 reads CASSIGVSRETQYF. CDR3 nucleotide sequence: TGTGCCAGTAGTATCGGGGTGTCACGGGAGACCCAGTACTTC. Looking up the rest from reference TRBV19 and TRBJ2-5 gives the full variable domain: DGGITQSPKYLFRKEGQNVTLSCEQNLNHDAMYWYRQDPGQGLRLIYYSQIVNDFQKGDIAEGYSVSREKKESFPLTVTSAQKNPTAFYLCASSIGVSRETQYFGPGTRLLVL.